The clone carrying this T cell receptor (beta chain) was seen a single time. Antigen: not known. Libraries were prepared by immunoSEQ multiplex PCR; TCRdb keeps only in-frame clonotypes and omits some of them. This sample has about 46,000 clones; 82% occur once, and the top ten carry 1.5% to 2%. Per germline, CDR1 GTSNPN and CDR2 SVGIG (reference sequence). Germline trimming cut 7 bases from V and 8 bases from J; bases unmatched to any gene: 5. This CDR3 has 12 residues. The sample comes from a study of OX40 agonist ivuxolimab in advanced cancers. Study-level results: Part of the nonresponder group also had normalized T-cell clonal expansion that was low.

The starting material was CD4+ or CD8+ T cells sorted from blood, obtained in a trial of the OX40 agonist ivuxolimab. This receptor was identified in an adult with an advanced solid tumor such as melanoma, head and neck, liver or kidney cancer. V gene TRBV30 combines with J gene TRBJ1-4, with 9 bases lining up with TRBD1. CDR3 bases: TGTGCCTCGGACAGGGGTAGCGAAAAACTGTTTTTT. It specifies CASDRGSEKLFF. Using reference TRBV30 and TRBJ1-4 for the parts outside the CDR3, the full variable domain is SQTIHQWPATLVQPVGSPLSLECTVEGTSNPNLYWYRQAAGRGLQLLFYSVGIGQISSEVPQNLSASRPQDRQFILSSKKLLLSDSGFYLCASDRGSEKLFFGSGTQLSVL.